This record looks at one TCR beta chain sequence and its context. Germline loops: CDR1 SNHLY, CDR2 FYNNEI. The CDR3 has 16 residues. Deletions cut 0 bases from V and 1 base from J, with 11 bases between. The data belong to a study of cytomegalovirus exposure and HLA in healthy donors. The PCR ran on 60 Vbeta and 13 Jbeta primers. Original processing methods: Unique TCR beta chains numbered 80 million to 95 million in a later analysis, with around 10 million shared. Clones were read by immunoSEQ multiplex PCR, and TCRdb kept only the in-frame ones, dropping some. V and J calls and clone size are given by that table; D and trimming were obtained from the DNA. This table has some 200,000 clones, over 80% appearing once.

The specimen sequenced was PBMCs. The origin of this receptor is a boy younger than 10 in good health and CMV-seronegative. The rearrangement uses TRBV2 and TRBJ2-3; tentatively, D is TRBD1 (6 bases). The CDR3 reads CASSEAQGKGTDTQYF. The CDR3 DNA sequence: TGTGCCAGCAGTGAAGCGCAGGGGAAGGGCACAGATACGCAGTATTTT.